This T cell receptor (beta chain) appears in the sequencing data of a study of blood T cell repertoires in COVID-19. Per the authors' pipeline: Counts of nucleated cells, estimated from reference gene primer amplification, were obtained. The repertoire was sequenced with immunoSEQ multiplex PCR; TCRdb's copy has only in-frame clones and lacks some. That table furnishes V, J and clone size, whereas the DNA furnished D and trimming. The sample holds under 200,000 clones, about nine tenths seen once. CDR3 length: 13 amino acids. The ends were cut back, 2 bases at V and 4 bases at J, with 8 bases in the middle. Germline V lookup: CDR1 SGHKS, CDR2 YYEKEE (reference sequence).

This clonotype was obtained from a man over 45 with acute or convalescent COVID-19. The sequencing input was peripheral blood. V gene TRBV5-5 combines with J gene TRBJ2-3; no firm D call. The CDR3 DNA sequence: TGTGCCAGCAGCTTTTATCTTTCAGATACGCAGTATTTT. It yields the protein CASSFYLSDTQYF. The full variable domain, completed using reference TRBV5-5 and TRBJ2-3, is DAGVTQSPTHLIKTRGQQVTLRCSPISGHKSVSWYQQVLGQGPQFIFQYYEKEERGRGNFPDRFSARQFPNYSSELNVNALLLGDSALYLCASSFYLSDTQYFGPGTRLTVL.